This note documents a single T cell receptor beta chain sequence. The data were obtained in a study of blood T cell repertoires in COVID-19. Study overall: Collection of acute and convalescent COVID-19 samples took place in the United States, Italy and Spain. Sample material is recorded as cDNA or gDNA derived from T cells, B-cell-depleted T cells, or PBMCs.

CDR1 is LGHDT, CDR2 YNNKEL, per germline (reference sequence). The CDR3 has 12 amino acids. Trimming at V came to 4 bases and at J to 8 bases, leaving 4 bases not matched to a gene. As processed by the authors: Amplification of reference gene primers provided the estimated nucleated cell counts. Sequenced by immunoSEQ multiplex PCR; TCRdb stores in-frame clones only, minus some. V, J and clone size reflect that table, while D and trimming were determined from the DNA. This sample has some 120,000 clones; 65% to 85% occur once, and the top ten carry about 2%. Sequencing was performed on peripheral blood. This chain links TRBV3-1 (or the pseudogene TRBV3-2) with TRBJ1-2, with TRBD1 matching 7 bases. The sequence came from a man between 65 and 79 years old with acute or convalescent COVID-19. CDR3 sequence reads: CASSLMDRGYTF. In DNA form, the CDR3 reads TGTGCCAGCAGCCTTATGGACAGGGGCTACACCTTC.